The 22 T cell receptor beta chains reported below all come from one sample, sequenced in a study of blood T cell repertoires in COVID-19. The table came from immunoSEQ multiplex PCR; TCRdb's copy has only in-frame clones and leaves some out. The repertoire includes over 90,000 clones, approximately 89% of them detected once, and 17% sits in the top ten. The sequencing sample was made of peripheral blood. The receptors were gathered from an elderly woman in a cohort sampled during active COVID-19.

This chain uses TRBV6-6 with TRBJ2-1; 7 bases map to TRBD2. Germline-derived CDR1 and CDR2 are MNHNY and SVGAGI (reference sequence). The CDR3 runs to 12 residues. After removal of 4 bases from V and 12 bases from J, the junction contained 6 bases not matched to a gene. The CDR3 protein is CASSSRGERQFF. The CDR3 DNA is TGTGCCAGCAGTTCCCGGGGGGAGAGGCAGTTCTTC.

In its sample, this clone was seen once. The junction differs from germline at one of its ends, possibly a read error. V is TRBV7-7 and J is TRBJ2-7; a weak D match, TRBD2 (6 bases). Looked up from germline, CDR1 is SSHAT and CDR2 is FNYEAQ (reference sequence). This CDR3 spans 14 amino acids. In nucleotides, the CDR3 is TGTGCTAGCAGCTTACGCGGGAAAGACGGAGAGCAGTACTTC. As protein: CASSLRGKDGEQYF.

This clone has more than one count but fewer than ten. The genes are TRBV28 and TRBJ1-6; D is uncertain. Germline assignment: CDR1 MDHEN and CDR2 SYDVKM. The CDR3 length is 17 residues. Trimming took off 4 bases at V and 0 bases at J, with 13 bases between the two ends. CDR3 loop: CASSSGSASSYNSPLHF. The CDR3 DNA reads as TGTGCCAGCAGTTCGGGGTCGGCGAGCTCCTATAATTCACCCCTCCACTTT.

The chain recombines TRBV29-1 with TRBJ2-1; 12 bases fit TRBD2. This CDR3 has 15 amino acids. Germline CDR1 and CDR2: SQVTM and ANQGSEA. After removal of 0 bases from V and 6 bases from J, the junction contained 3 bases not matched to a gene. The CDR3 nucleotides read TGCAGCGTTGAAGAGGTGACTAGCGGGGGCAATGAGCAGTTCTTC. Encoded protein: CSVEEVTSGGNEQFF.

The rearrangement uses TRBV4-1 and TRBJ2-3; 10 bases map to TRBD1. Germline CDR1 and CDR2: MGHRA and YSYEKL. J lost 4 bases, V lost 1 base, and 8 bases had no gene match. The CDR3 is 17 residues long. CDR3: CASSQGSGQGPSDTQYF. The CDR3 DNA follows: TGCGCCAGCAGCCAAGGGTCGGGACAGGGGCCCTCAGATACGCAGTATTTT.

V gene TRBV25-1 combines with J gene TRBJ2-1, with 8 bases aligning to TRBD2. Unmatched junction bases numbered 7, after V lost 10 bases and J lost 8 bases. Germline V gene lookup returns CDR1 MGHDK and CDR2 SYGVNS. The CDR3 covers 12 residues. The CDR3 bases are TGTGCCAATACGCGGGGGGCTCATGAGCAGTTCTTC. Amino acids: CANTRGAHEQFF.

This chain links TRBV24-1 with TRBJ1-1, with D perhaps matching TRBD1 (6 bases). CDR3 size: 15 residues. V was shortened by 5 bases and J by 1 base, with 13 bases between the two germline ends. Germline V gene data show CDR1 as KGHDR and CDR2 as SFDVKD. CDR3 in DNA: TGTGCCACCAGTGGGGTAACAGGGTCGAACACTGAAGCTTTCTTT. It specifies CATSGVTGSNTEAFF.

This clone has just one count. The chain uses TRBV12-5 and TRBJ1-3; D is possibly TRBD1 (6 bases). Germline V CDR1 and CDR2: LGHNT, FRNRAP. The CDR3 is 17 amino acids. V shed 3 bases and J shed 1 base, with 16 bases lying between them. The CDR3 is CASGLTPLGGSGNTIYF. The CDR3 coding sequence is TGTGCTAGTGGTTTAACCCCGTTAGGGGGATCTGGAAACACCATATATTTT. The complete variable domain, with remaining parts taken from reference TRBV12-5 and TRBJ1-3, reads DARVTQTPRHKVTEMGQEVTMRCQPILGHNTVFWYRQTMMQGLELLAYFRNRAPLDDSGMPKDRFSAEMPDATLATLKIQPSEPRDSAVYFCASGLTPLGGSGNTIYFGEGSWLTVV.

This clone was recorded only once. The rearrangement uses TRBV18 and TRBJ2-7; 10 bases fit TRBD2. This CDR3 spans 14 amino acids. V was clipped by 3 bases and J by 3 bases; unmatched bases: 2. Germline CDR1 and CDR2: KGHSH and LQKENI. The CDR3 reads CASSPGTSVYEQYF. The CDR3 DNA is TGTGCCAGCTCACCCGGGACTAGCGTCTACGAGCAGTACTTC.

V gene TRBV18 combines with J gene TRBJ1-4, with a possible D match to TRBD1 (5 bases). CDR3 length: 16 amino acids. Germline CDR1 reads KGHSH; CDR2 reads LQKENI. The ends were cut back, 1 base at V and 5 bases at J, with 14 bases in the middle. The DNA for the CDR3 is TGTGCCAGCTCACCACGGATGACAGCAAAAAATGAAAAACTGTTTTTT. It specifies CASSPRMTAKNEKLFF.

This clone was detected only a few times. This sequence joins TRBV14 and TRBJ1-2, with D hard to call. The CDR3 sequence is 15 residues long. The germline V gene encodes CDR1 SGHDN and CDR2 FVKESK. V lost 2 bases, J lost 3 bases, and 13 bases lay in between. The CDR3 region is CASSQIVGIDYGYTF. In DNA form, the CDR3 reads TGTGCCAGCAGCCAAATTGTCGGGATCGACTATGGCTACACCTTC.

The chain recombines TRBV2 with TRBJ2-3; TRBD2 agrees at 13 bases. CDR3 length equals 19 residues. V gave up 6 bases and J gave up 2 bases; unmatched junction bases: 14. Germline V gives CDR1 SNHLY, CDR2 FYNNEI. CDR3 residues: CASSEFGTSGTFATDTQYF. The CDR3 region has the DNA TGTGCCAGCAGCGAATTTGGGACTAGCGGGACCTTTGCCACAGATACGCAGTATTTT.

The chain employs TRBV2 and TRBJ2-1; TRBD2 is a possible D gene (6 bases). Germline-derived CDR1 and CDR2 are SNHLY and FYNNEI. The CDR3 is 14 residues long. V was trimmed by 5 bases and J by 4 bases, leaving 12 bases between them. For the CDR3, the DNA is TGTGCCAGCAGTCCCCGGGACTTTTACAATGAGCAGTTCTTC. Translated, it gives CASSPRDFYNEQFF.

This chain connects TRBV29-1 to TRBJ2-5, with 7 bases aligning to TRBD2. V shed 7 bases and J 5 bases; nucleotides not matched to a gene: 13. The germline V gene encodes CDR1 SQVTM and CDR2 ANQGSEA. This CDR3 comprises 14 residues. CDR3 DNA sequence: TGCAGCGCCTCCAAGGCGGGAGCGGGTGAGACCCAGTACTTC. It codes for CSASKAGAGETQYF.

The genes are TRBV12-5 and TRBJ1-3; D uncertain. Trimming cost V 5 bases and J 3 bases, with 14 bases left between them. CDR3 length: 15 amino acids. Looked up from germline, CDR1 is LGHNT and CDR2 is FRNRAP. The CDR3 sequence is CASGPRNRDGNTIYF. The CDR3 DNA is TGTGCTAGTGGTCCTAGGAATAGAGATGGAAACACCATATATTTT.

V gene TRBV19 combines with J gene TRBJ2-3; TRBD1 agrees at 10 bases. V was clipped by 8 bases and J by 3 bases; unmatched bases: 5. The CDR3 runs 14 residues. Germline CDR1 reads LNHDA; CDR2 reads SQIVND (reference sequence). CDR3 bases: TGTGCCAGTGGATCGGGACAGGGGACAGATACGCAGTATTTT. It is translated as CASGSGQGTDTQYF.

In its sample, this clone was seen a few times. In DNA, the CDR3 is TGTGCCAGCAGCCCCCAAGGTGGACTAGCGGGCTCCCTTTACGAGCAGTACTTC. Translated, it gives CASSPQGGLAGSLYEQYF. The chain recombines TRBV3-1 (or the pseudogene TRBV3-2) with TRBJ2-7, with 11 bases fitting TRBD2. V lost 4 bases, J lost 4 bases, and 15 bases stayed unmatched. Germline CDR1 is LGHDT and CDR2 is YNNKEL (reference sequence). The CDR3 runs 18 residues.

The chain employs TRBV7-5 and TRBJ2-7; the D segment call TRBD2 is taken from the table without a DNA check. TRBV7-5 is an annotated pseudogene. The CDR3 extends over 13 amino acids. The CDR3 DNA follows: TGTGCCAGAATCGGGGAGATGGACTACGAGCAGTACTTC. Its translation: CARIGEMDYEQYF.

This rearrangement joins TRBV10-1 to TRBJ2-2; 9 nucleotides align to TRBD1. The CDR3 contains 18 residues. The V segment lost 5 bases and the J segment 4 bases; nucleotides outside the gene matches: 14. Germline V gives CDR1 WNHNN, CDR2 SYGVQD (reference sequence). CDR3 region: CASSRDRVQGLGTGELFF. The CDR3 DNA is TGCGCCAGCAGTAGGGACAGGGTGCAGGGACTGGGCACCGGGGAGCTGTTTTTT.

V is TRBV7-9 and J is TRBJ1-1; 8 positions agree with TRBD1. Germline lookup yields CDR1 SEHNR and CDR2 FQNEAQ (reference sequence). This CDR3 is built from 14 residues. V shed 4 bases, J shed 3 bases, and the junction held 4 bases outside the gene matches. This CDR3 reads CASSSGTGHTEAFF. CDR3 nucleotides: TGTGCCAGCAGCTCGGGGACAGGTCACACTGAAGCTTTCTTT.

The genes are TRBV7-2 and TRBJ2-7; possibly TRBD2 for D (5 bases). Germline assignment: CDR1 SGHTA and CDR2 FQGNSA. The V gene lost 1 base and the J gene lost 3 bases, with 16 bases spanning the gap. CDR3 length: 16 amino acids. For the CDR3, the DNA is TGTGCCAGCAGCTTAGGTGCCGGGGAGTCCATCTACGAGCAGTACTTC. Its protein is CASSLGAGESIYEQYF.

The chain employs TRBV6-6 and TRBJ2-5; D may be TRBD1 (5 bases). The CDR3 extends over 14 amino acids. Trimming cost V 6 bases and J 5 bases, with 16 bases left between them. CDR1 is MNHNY and CDR2 is SVGAGI in the germline V gene (reference sequence). The CDR3 nucleotides read TGTGCCAGCAGGCAAAGCGCAGGGATGGAGACCCAGTACTTC. Its protein product is CASRQSAGMETQYF.